The present TCR beta chain was sequenced within a study of early T cells in non-severe SARS-CoV-2 infection. Study as a whole: With bulk RNA from unsorted whole blood as input, sequencing yielded unpaired chains.

As part of library construction, unique molecular identifiers were attached to individual cDNA molecules. MiXCR was run by TCRdb on the 5' RACE reads, yielding one entry per CDR3 protein. The sample has about 27,000 distinct CDR3 sequences, more than 4.5% seen once; the top ten hold 0.8% to 1%. Germline values: CDR1 SEHNR, CDR2 FQNEAQ (reference sequence). CDR3 length: 15 residues. V was cut by 4 bases and J by 5 bases, with 14 bases left in between. This sequence originates from an adult who was a healthcare worker with PCR-confirmed SARS-CoV-2 infection or an uninfected control (not recorded which). The V gene is TRBV7-9, the J gene TRBJ1-4, with D uncertain. Sequencing input: whole blood. The DNA for the CDR3 is TGTGCCAGCAGCTCCGGCCAATCCAACAATGAAAAACTGTTTTTT. This translates into CASSSGQSNNEKLFF. Together with reference TRBV7-9 and TRBJ1-4, the CDR3 gives the full variable domain: DTGVSQNPRHKITKRGQNVTFRCDPISEHNRLYWYRQTLGQGPEFLTYFQNEAQLEKSRLLSDRFSAERPKGSFSTLEIQRTEQGDSAMYLCASSSGQSNNEKLFFGSGTQLSVL.